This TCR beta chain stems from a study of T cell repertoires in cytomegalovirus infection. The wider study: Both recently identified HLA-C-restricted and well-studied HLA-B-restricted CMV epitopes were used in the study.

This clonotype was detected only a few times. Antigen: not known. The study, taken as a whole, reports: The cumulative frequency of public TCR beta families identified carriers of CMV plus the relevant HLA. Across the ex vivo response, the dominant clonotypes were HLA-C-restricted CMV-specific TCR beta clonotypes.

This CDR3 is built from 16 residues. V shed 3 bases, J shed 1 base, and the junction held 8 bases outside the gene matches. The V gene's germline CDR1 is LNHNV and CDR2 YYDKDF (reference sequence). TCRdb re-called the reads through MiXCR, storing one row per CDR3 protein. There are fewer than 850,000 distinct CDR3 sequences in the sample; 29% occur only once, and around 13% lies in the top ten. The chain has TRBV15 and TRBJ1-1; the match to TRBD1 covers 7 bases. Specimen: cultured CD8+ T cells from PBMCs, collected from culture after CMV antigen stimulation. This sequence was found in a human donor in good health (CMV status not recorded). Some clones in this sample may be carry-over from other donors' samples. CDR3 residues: CATSRPLQGRNTEAFF. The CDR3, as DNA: TGTGCCACCAGCAGGCCCCTACAGGGGCGGAACACTGAAGCTTTCTTT. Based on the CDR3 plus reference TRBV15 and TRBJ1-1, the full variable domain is DAMVIQNPRYQVTQFGKPVTLSCSQTLNHNVMYWYQQKSSQAPKLLFHYYDKDFNNEADTPDNFQSRRPNTSFCFLDIRSPGLGDTAMYLCATSRPLQGRNTEAFFGQGTRLTVV.